The next 17 T cell receptor beta chains were all read from a single sample in a study of long-term antiretroviral therapy in people with HIV. Sequencing used immunoSEQ v3.0 at survey level. Generated by immunoSEQ multiplex PCR, the TCRdb table keeps only in-frame clones and is missing some. The data hold just under 20,000 clones, with 80% to 90% observed a single time. The sequencing here drew on unsorted PBMCs, taken 2.1 years after starting antiretroviral therapy. The receptors stem from a man younger than 35 with HIV.

The gene calls are TRBV28 and TRBJ2-7, with 14 bases lining up with TRBD2. V shed 8 bases, J shed 7 bases, and the junction held 7 bases outside the gene matches. The CDR3 is 14 residues long. CDR1 is MDHEN, CDR2 SYDVKM, per germline. CDR3 bases: TGTGCCAGCGGCCCTGGACTAGCGGGGGGTGAGCAGTACTTC. Translated, it gives CASGPGLAGGEQYF.

This clone has only one observation. The chain combines TRBV4-3 with TRBJ1-1, with 7 bases fitting TRBD1. The CDR3 is 14 residues long. The V gene's germline CDR1 is LGHNA and CDR2 YSLEER. V lost 4 bases to trimming and J lost 7 bases; unmatched junction nucleotides: 9. CDR3 amino acids: CASSLEDRRLEAFF. The DNA for the CDR3 is TGCGCCAGCAGCCTAGAGGACAGGCGCCTTGAAGCTTTCTTT.

The rearrangement uses TRBV2 and TRBJ1-5; D is possibly TRBD1 (6 bases). This CDR3 is 15 amino acids long. Trimming left V 4 bases short and J 5 bases short, with 15 bases between. Per the germline V gene, CDR1 is SNHLY and CDR2 is FYNNEI. The CDR3 is CASSGVYRADQPQHF. The CDR3 DNA is TGTGCCAGCAGTGGGGTCTACAGGGCAGATCAGCCCCAGCATTTT.

This clone appeared a single time. The V call is TRBV19, the J call TRBJ2-7; 7 bases map to TRBD1. V shed 8 bases and J 4 bases; nucleotides not matched to a gene: 8. Germline CDR1 and CDR2: LNHDA and SQIVND (reference sequence). This CDR3 is built from 13 residues. Written as DNA, the CDR3 is TGTGCCAGTGCCGCGGAACAGGGGTACGAGCAGTACTTC. Residues: CASAAEQGYEQYF.

The table lists this clone with a few counts. J is TRBJ2-7 and V is TRBV25-1; D tentatively fits TRBD1 or TRBD2 (5 bases each). The V end lost 7 bases, the J end lost 7 bases, and 17 bases lay between the germline ends. The germline V gene encodes CDR1 MGHDK and CDR2 SYGVNS. CDR3 size: 13 residues. The CDR3 protein is CASTTGTGREQYF. The CDR3 DNA is TGTGCCAGCACGACCGGGACGGGAAGGGAGCAGTACTTC.

This chain joins TRBV10-3 and TRBJ1-1, with D unresolved. The CDR3 length is 12 residues. V lost 8 bases, J lost 1 base, and 8 bases lay in between. Germline CDR1 is ENHRY and CDR2 is SYGVKD. Here the CDR3 reads CAIAPGNTEAFF. CDR3 DNA sequence: TGTGCCATCGCCCCGGGGAACACTGAAGCTTTCTTT.

V gene TRBV15 combines with J gene TRBJ1-4; D is unresolved. The V gene lost 0 bases and the J gene lost 7 bases, with 15 bases spanning the gap. CDR1 and CDR2 (germline): LNHNV, YYDKDF (reference sequence). This CDR3 contains 16 residues. The CDR3 nucleotides are TGTGCCACCAGCAGAGACGCCGATAAGAGTTTTGAAAAACTGTTTTTT. Protein sequence: CATSRDADKSFEKLFF.

This chain links TRBV29-1 with TRBJ2-2, with 8 bases identical to TRBD2. The CDR3 has 12 residues. V lost 6 bases and J lost 8; bases outside the gene matches: 5. CDR1 and CDR2 (germline): SQVTM, ANQGSEA. This CDR3 is CSVGSGSGELFF. CDR3 nucleotide sequence: TGCAGCGTGGGGAGCGGGAGTGGGGAGCTGTTTTTT.

The chain combines TRBV30 with TRBJ2-1; TRBD1 might be the D (5 bases). This CDR3 is 10 amino acids long. CDR1 and CDR2 from the germline V gene are GTSNPN and SVGIG (reference sequence). V was trimmed by 1 base and J by 12 bases, leaving 7 bases between them. In nucleotides, the CDR3 is TGTGCCTGGAGTGGAACAGGGCAGTTCTTC. Its protein is CAWSGTGQFF.

V gene TRBV5-4 combines with J gene TRBJ2-3; no clear D gene. Trimming removed 7 bases at V and 6 bases at J, with 9 bases between. The CDR3 is 11 amino acids. Germline-derived CDR1 and CDR2 are SGHNT and YYREEE (reference sequence). As DNA, the CDR3 is TGTGCCAGCCGATACTCGGATACGCAGTATTTT. Its protein is CASRYSDTQYF.

This clone occurred once. V is TRBV18 and J is TRBJ1-1; tentative D call: TRBD1 (5 bases). CDR3 length: 17 amino acids. V was shortened by 3 bases and J by 2 bases, with 19 bases between the two germline ends. Germline loops: CDR1 KGHSH, CDR2 LQKENI. CDR3 in DNA: TGTGCCAGCTCACCCCGAGGGGCCGAGACAGCTAACACTGAAGCTTTCTTT. Translated, it gives CASSPRGAETANTEAFF.

The rearrangement links TRBV6-1 to TRBJ1-5, with 8 bases fitting TRBD1. CDR1 is MNHNS, CDR2 SASEGT, per germline. There are 13 residues in the CDR3. Trimming cost V 11 bases and J 7 bases; bases outside gene matches: 10. CDR3 bases: TGTGCCGGCGGACAGGGATGGATGCAGCCCCAGCATTTT. This gives the protein CAGGQGWMQPQHF.

The chain's CDR3 is CASSPGVYEQYF. CDR3 bases: TGTGCCAGCAGCCCGGGGGTCTACGAGCAGTACTTC. The rearrangement links TRBV5-8 to TRBJ2-7; possible D gene TRBD2, 6 bases. Germline lookup yields CDR1 SGHTS and CDR2 YDEGEE. V lost 4 bases and J 3 bases, leaving 8 bases between the germline ends. This CDR3 region has 12 residues.

This sequence joins TRBV28 and TRBJ2-2; D uncertain. V shed 5 bases and J shed 4 bases, with 11 bases lying between them. This CDR3 is built from 14 residues. The germline V gene has CDR1 MDHEN and CDR2 SYDVKM. The DNA for the CDR3 is TGTGCCAGCAGTCCCAAGTGGCTCACCGGGGAGCTGTTTTTT. Its protein product is CASSPKWLTGELFF.

This clone was observed a handful of times. The gene calls are TRBV4-2 and TRBJ2-5; possibly TRBD2 for D (7 bases). The CDR3 has 15 residues. Trimming pared 3 bases from V and 5 bases from J, leaving 16 bases between. Germline assignment: CDR1 LGHNA and CDR2 YNFKEQ. The CDR3 sequence: CASSHGDGGPETQYF. DNA for the CDR3: TGTGCCAGCAGCCATGGAGACGGGGGGCCGGAGACCCAGTACTTC.

The chain carries TRBV11-1 and TRBJ2-7; unclear D gene. Germline V gene data show CDR1 as SGHAT and CDR2 as FQDESV (reference sequence). Trimming removed 2 bases at V and 6 bases at J, with 23 bases between. CDR3 length: 17 amino acids. CDR3 amino acids: CASSLRLVGIAASEQYF. DNA of the CDR3: TGTGCCAGCAGCTTAAGACTCGTGGGCATCGCTGCATCCGAGCAGTACTTC.

The rearrangement links TRBV7-9 to TRBJ1-1; possible D gene TRBD1, 5 bases. Germline CDR1 is SEHNR and CDR2 is FQNEAQ (reference sequence). The CDR3 is 18 amino acids. Trimming pared 5 bases from V and 6 bases from J, leaving 28 bases between. CDR3 sequence: CASSRLQESTPLGAEAFF. The CDR3, as DNA: TGTGCCAGCAGCAGACTACAGGAATCCACTCCCTTGGGCGCTGAAGCTTTCTTT. Variable domain in full (rest from reference TRBV7-9 and TRBJ1-1): DTGVSQNPRHKITKRGQNVTFRCDPISEHNRLYWYRQTLGQGPEFLTYFQNEAQLEKSRLLSDRFSAERPKGSFSTLEIQRTEQGDSAMYLCASSRLQESTPLGAEAFFGQGTRLTVV.